This record looks at one T cell receptor (beta chain) sequence and its context. This sample stems from a study of blood T cells in healthy people across ages. Germline V gives CDR1 SGHRS, CDR2 YFSETQ. V was cut by 4 bases and J by 2 bases, with 12 bases left in between. CDR3 length: 15 residues. The second PCR ran roughly 6 to 11 cycles with a sample-barcoded 5' primer and J-beta primers. One entry per CDR3 protein, called by TCRdb with MiXCR from the 5' RACE reads. The sample shows about 930,000 distinct CDR3 sequences, 25% to 35% of them seen only once. These data also featured in a second study, about T cells of mothers and their children.

This clonotype was sampled from a woman aged 40 to 55 in good health. V is TRBV5-1 and J is TRBJ2-2, with no clear D. Sequencing was done on a sample of blood. Here the CDR3 reads CASSRRTPNTGELFF. CDR3 in DNA: TGCGCCAGCAGCCGGCGCACCCCAAACACCGGGGAGCTGTTTTTT.